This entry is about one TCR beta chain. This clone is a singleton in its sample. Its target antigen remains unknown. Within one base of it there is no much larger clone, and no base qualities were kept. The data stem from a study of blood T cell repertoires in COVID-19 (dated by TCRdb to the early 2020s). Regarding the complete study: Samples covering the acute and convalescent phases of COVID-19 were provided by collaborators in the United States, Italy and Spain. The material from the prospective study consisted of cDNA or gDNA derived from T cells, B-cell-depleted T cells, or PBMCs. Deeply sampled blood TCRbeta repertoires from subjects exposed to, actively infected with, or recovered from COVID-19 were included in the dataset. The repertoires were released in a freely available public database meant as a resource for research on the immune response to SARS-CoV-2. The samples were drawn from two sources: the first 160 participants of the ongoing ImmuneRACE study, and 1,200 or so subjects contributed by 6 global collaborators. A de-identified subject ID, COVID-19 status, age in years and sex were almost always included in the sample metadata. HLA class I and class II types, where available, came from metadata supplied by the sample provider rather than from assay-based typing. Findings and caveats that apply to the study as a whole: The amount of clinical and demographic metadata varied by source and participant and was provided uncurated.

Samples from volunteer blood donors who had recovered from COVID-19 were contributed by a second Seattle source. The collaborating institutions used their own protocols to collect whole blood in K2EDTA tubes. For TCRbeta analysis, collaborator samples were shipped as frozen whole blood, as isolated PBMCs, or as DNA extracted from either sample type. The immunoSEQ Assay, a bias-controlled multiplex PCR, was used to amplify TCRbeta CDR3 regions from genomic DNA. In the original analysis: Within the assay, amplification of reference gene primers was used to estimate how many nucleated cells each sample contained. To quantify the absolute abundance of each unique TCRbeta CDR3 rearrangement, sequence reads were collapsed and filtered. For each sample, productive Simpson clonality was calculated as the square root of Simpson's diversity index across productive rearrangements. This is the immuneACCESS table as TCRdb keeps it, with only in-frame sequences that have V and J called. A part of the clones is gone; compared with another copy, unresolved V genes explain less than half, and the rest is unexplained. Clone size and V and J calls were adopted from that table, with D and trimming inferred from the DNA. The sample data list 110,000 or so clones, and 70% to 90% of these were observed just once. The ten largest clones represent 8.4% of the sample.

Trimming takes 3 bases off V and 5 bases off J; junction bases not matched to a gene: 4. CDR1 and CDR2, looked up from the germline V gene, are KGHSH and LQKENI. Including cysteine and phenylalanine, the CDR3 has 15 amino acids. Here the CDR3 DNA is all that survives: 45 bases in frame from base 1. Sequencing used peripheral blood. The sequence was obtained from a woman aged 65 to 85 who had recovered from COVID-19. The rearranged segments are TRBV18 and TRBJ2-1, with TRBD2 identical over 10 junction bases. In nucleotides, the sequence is TGTGCCAGCTCACCCGGTCTAGCGGGAGACAATGAGCAGTTCTTC. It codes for CASSPGLAGDNEQFF.